This T cell receptor (beta chain) was recovered during a study of OX40 agonist ivuxolimab in advanced cancers. Study context: Ivuxolimab, an agonistic anti-OX40 (CD134) antibody, was given to patients. Three patients had partial responses: one hepatocellular carcinoma, two cutaneous melanoma. Findings and caveats of the study: A proportion of nonresponders additionally exhibited low normalized T-cell clonal expansion. Antigen specificity of clonally expanded peripheral T cells was not established.

TCRdb keeps only in-frame clones here, not all; method: immunoSEQ multiplex PCR. The repertoire includes about 74,000 clones, 75% to 95% of them detected once, and under 7.5% sits in the top ten. About this clone: Its specificity is not known.

The origin of this receptor is an adult with an advanced solid tumor such as melanoma, head and neck, liver or kidney cancer. Specimen: CD4+ or CD8+ T cells sorted from blood, collected in a trial of the OX40 agonist ivuxolimab.

Here the CDR3 reads CASSEGAGGSNTEAFF. In DNA, the CDR3 is TGTGCCAGCAGTGAAGGGGCAGGGGGGTCGAACACTGAAGCTTTCTTT. The chain is built from TRBV2 and TRBJ1-1; TRBD1 agrees at 7 bases. Germline CDR1 and CDR2: SNHLY and FYNNEI. The CDR3 loop spans 16 amino acids. Trimming removed 1 base from V and 1 base from J; junction bases left unmatched: 6. Combining the CDR3 with reference TRBV2 and TRBJ1-1 gives the whole variable domain EPEVTQTPSHQVTQMGQEVILRCVPISNHLYFYWYRQILGQKVEFLVSFYNNEISEKSEIFDDQFSVERPDGSNFTLKIRSTKLEDSAMYFCASSEGAGGSNTEAFFGQGTRLTVV.